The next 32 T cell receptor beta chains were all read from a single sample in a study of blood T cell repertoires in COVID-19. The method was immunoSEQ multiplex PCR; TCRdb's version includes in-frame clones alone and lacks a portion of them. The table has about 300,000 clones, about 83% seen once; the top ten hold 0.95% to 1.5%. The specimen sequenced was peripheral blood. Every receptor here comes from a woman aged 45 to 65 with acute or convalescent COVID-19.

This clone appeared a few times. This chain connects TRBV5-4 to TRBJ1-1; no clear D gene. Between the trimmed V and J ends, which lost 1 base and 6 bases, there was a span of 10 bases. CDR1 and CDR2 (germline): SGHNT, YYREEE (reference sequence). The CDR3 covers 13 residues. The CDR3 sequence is CASSLYVTAEAFF. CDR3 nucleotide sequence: TGTGCCAGCAGCTTGTACGTAACAGCTGAAGCTTTCTTT.

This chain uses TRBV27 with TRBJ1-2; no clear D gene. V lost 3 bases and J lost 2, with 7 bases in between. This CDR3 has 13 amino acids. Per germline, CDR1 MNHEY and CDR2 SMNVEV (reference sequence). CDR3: CASSLTGNYGYTF. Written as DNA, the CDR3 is TGTGCCAGCAGTTTGACGGGGAACTATGGCTACACCTTC.

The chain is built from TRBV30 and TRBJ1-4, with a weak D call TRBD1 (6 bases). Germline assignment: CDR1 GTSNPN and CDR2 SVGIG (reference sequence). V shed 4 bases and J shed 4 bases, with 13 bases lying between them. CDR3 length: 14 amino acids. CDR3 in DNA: TGTGCCTGGATGGACAGCGATCTTAATGAAAAACTGTTTTTT. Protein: CAWMDSDLNEKLFF.

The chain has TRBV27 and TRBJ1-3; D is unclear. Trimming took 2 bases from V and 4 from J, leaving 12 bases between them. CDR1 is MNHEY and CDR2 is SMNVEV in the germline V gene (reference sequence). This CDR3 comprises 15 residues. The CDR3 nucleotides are TGTGCCAGCAGTTTAAATCGGGGAATCGGAAACACCATATATTTT. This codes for CASSLNRGIGNTIYF.

In nucleotides, the CDR3 is TGTGCCAGCAGTTTGGCGGGACAGGGGGGGGAAAAACTGTTTTTT. Its translation: CASSLAGQGGEKLFF. This chain uses TRBV28 with TRBJ1-4; 11 nucleotides align to TRBD1. The germline V gene encodes CDR1 MDHEN and CDR2 SYDVKM. This CDR3 is built from 15 residues. V lost 3 bases, J lost 8 bases, and 5 bases stayed unmatched.

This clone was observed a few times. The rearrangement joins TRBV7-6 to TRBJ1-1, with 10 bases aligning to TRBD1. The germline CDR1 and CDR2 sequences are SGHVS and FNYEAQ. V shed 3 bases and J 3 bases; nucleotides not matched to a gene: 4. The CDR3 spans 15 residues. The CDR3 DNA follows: TGTGCCAGCAGCTTGGAGACAGGGGGCTACACTGAAGCTTTCTTT. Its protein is CASSLETGGYTEAFF.

The CDR3 spells CASSPPSLSNTEAFF. Written as DNA, the CDR3 is TGTGCCAGCTCACCACCGTCCCTGTCGAACACTGAAGCTTTCTTT. The chain couples TRBV18 to TRBJ1-1; D is undetermined. CDR1 and CDR2 from the germline V gene are KGHSH and LQKENI. The CDR3 spans 15 residues. V was shortened by 0 bases and J by 1 base, with 9 bases between the two germline ends.

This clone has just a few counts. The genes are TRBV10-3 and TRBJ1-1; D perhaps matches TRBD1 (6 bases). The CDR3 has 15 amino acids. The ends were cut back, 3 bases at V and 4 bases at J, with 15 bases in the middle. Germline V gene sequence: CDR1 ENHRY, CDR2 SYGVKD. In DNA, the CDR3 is TGTGCCATCAGTGATTACCGAGGGGGAAGCACTGAAGCTTTCTTT. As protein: CAISDYRGGSTEAFF.

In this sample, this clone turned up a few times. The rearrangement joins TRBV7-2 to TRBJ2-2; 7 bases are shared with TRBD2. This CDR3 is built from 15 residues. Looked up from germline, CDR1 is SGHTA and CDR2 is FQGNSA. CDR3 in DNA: TGTGGCACCCATGCGGGAGTCTCCATGAGCGGGGAGCTGTTTTTT. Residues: CGTHAGVSMSGELFF.

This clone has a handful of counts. CDR3 protein: CASSQVGQGQVGAFF. As DNA, the CDR3 is TGTGCCAGCAGCCAGGTCGGACAGGGGCAGGTTGGAGCTTTCTTT. The gene calls are TRBV4-2 and TRBJ1-1; 9 bases agree with TRBD1. V gave up 3 bases and J gave up 10 bases; unmatched junction bases: 12. The CDR3 sequence is 15 residues long. Germline values: CDR1 LGHNA, CDR2 YNFKEQ.

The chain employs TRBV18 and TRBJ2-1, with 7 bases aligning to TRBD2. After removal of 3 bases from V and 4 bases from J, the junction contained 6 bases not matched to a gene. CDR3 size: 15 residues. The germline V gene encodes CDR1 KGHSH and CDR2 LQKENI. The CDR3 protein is CASSPPSGQYNEQFF. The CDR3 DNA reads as TGTGCCAGCTCACCCCCTAGCGGCCAATACAATGAGCAGTTCTTC.

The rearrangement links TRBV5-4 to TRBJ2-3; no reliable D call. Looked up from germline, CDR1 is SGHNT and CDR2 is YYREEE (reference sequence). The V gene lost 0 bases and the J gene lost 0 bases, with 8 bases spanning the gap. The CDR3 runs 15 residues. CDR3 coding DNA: TGTGCCAGCAGCTTGGATGCAGGCAGCACAGATACGCAGTATTTT. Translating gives CASSLDAGSTDTQYF.

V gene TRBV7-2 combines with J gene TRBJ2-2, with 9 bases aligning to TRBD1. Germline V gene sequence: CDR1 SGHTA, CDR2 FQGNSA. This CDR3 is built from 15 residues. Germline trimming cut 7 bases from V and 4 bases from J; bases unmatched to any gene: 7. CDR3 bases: TGTGCCAGCAACGGGAGACAGGGGGGCACCGGGGAGCTGTTTTTT. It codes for CASNGRQGGTGELFF.

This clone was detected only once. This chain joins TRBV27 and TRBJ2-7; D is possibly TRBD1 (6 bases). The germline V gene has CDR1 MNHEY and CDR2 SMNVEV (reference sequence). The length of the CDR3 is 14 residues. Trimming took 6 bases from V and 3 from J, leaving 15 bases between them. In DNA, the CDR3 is TGTGCCAGCAGGACTATTAAACAGGGCTACGAGCAGTACTTC. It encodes CASRTIKQGYEQYF.

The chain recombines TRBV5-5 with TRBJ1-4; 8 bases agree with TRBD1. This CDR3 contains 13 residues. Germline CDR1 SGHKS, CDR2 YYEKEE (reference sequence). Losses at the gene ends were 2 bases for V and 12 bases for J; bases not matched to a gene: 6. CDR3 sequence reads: CASSFSGTGELFF. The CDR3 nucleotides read TGTGCCAGCAGCTTCTCCGGGACAGGAGAACTGTTTTTT.

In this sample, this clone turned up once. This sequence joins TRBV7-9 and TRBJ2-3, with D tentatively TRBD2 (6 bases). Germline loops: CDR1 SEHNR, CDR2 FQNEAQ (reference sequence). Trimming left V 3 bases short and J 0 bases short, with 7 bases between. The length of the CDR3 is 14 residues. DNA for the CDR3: TGTGCCAGCAGCTTGGAGGGTAGCACAGATACGCAGTATTTT. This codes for CASSLEGSTDTQYF.

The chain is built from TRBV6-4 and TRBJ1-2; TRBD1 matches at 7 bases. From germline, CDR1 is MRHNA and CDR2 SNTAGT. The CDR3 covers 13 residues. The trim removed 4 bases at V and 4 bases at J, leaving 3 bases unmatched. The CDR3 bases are TGTGCCAGCAGTGGAGGGGGCAGCTATGGCTACACCTTC. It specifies CASSGGGSYGYTF.

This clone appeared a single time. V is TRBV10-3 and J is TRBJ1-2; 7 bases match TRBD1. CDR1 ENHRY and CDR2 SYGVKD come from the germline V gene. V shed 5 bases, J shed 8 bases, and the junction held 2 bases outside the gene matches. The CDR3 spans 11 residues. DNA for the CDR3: TGTGCCATCAGTACAGGGGACGGCTACACCTTC. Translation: CAISTGDGYTF.

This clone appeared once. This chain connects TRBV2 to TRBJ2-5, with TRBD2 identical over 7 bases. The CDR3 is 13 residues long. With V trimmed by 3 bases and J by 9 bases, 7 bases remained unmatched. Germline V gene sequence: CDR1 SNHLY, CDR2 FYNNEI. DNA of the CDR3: TGTGCCAGCAGTGAGTCCAGCCGGGGGGCCCAGTACTTC. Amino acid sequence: CASSESSRGAQYF.

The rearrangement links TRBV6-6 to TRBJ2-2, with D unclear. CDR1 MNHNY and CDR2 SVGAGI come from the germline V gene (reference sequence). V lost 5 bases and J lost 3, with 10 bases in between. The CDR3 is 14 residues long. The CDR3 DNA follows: TGTGCCAGCAGTATCCGGTCGGACACCGGGGAGCTGTTTTTT. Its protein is CASSIRSDTGELFF.

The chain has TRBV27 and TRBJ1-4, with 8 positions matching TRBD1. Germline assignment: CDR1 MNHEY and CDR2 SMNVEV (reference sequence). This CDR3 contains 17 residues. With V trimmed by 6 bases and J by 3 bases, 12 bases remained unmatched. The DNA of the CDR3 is TGTGCCAGCAGACAACCGGGACAGGTCACGTCTAATGAAAAACTGTTTTTT. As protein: CASRQPGQVTSNEKLFF. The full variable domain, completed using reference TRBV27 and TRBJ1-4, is EAQVTQNPRYLITVTGKKLTVTCSQNMNHEYMSWYRQDPGLGLRQIYYSMNVEVTDKGDVPEGYKVSRKEKRNFPLILESPSPNQTSLYFCASRQPGQVTSNEKLFFGSGTQLSVL.

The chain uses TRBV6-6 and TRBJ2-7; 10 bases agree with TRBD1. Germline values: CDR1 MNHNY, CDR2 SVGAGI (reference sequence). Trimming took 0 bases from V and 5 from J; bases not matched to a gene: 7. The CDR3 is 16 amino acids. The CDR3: CASSYSTGTGEDEQYF. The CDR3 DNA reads TGTGCCAGCAGTTACTCGACCGGGACAGGGGAGGACGAGCAGTACTTC.

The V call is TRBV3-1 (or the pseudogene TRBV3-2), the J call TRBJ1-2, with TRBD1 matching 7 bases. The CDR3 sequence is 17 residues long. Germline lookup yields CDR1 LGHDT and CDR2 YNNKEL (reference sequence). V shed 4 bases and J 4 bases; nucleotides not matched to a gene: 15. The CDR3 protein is CASSLTGQEGRIYGYTF. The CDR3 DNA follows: TGTGCCAGCAGCCTAACCGGACAGGAGGGCCGAATCTATGGCTACACCTTC.

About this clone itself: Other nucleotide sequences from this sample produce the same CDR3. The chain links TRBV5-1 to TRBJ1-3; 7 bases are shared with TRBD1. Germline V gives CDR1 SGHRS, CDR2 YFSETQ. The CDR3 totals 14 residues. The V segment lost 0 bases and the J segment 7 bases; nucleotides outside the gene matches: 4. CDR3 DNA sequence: TGCGCCAGCAGCTTGGCCGGCAGGGGGAACACCATATATTTT. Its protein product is CASSLAGRGNTIYF.

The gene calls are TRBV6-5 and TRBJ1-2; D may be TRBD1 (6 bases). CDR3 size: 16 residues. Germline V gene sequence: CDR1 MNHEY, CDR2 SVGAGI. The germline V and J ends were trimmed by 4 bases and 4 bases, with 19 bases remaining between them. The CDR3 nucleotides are TGTGCCAGCAGTTCGCACCGCAGACAGGCTAGCTATGGCTACACCTTC. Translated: CASSSHRRQASYGYTF.

In DNA form, the CDR3 reads TGTGCCACCAGTGACCCCACTAGCGGGGGGGCGGGTACGCAGTATTTT. Protein product: CATSDPTSGGAGTQYF. J is TRBJ2-3 and V is TRBV24-1; 13 positions match TRBD2. After removal of 4 bases from V and 8 bases from J, the junction contained 8 bases not matched to a gene. CDR3 length: 16 residues. From germline, CDR1 is KGHDR and CDR2 SFDVKD.

The DNA of the CDR3 is TGTGCCAGCAGTCGCCGGGACTTTAATGGCTACACCTTC. It yields the protein CASSRRDFNGYTF. This sequence joins TRBV6-2 or TRBV6-3 and TRBJ1-2; perhaps TRBD1 as D (5 bases). Germline CDR1 reads MNHEY; CDR2 reads SVGEGT. The ends were cut back, 5 bases at V and 6 bases at J, with 13 bases in the middle. This CDR3 is 13 amino acids long.

The CDR3 sequence is CASSQEQLRSSYNEQFF. The CDR3 DNA is TGTGCCAGCAGCCAAGAGCAGCTTAGGAGCTCCTACAATGAGCAGTTCTTC. V and J are TRBV4-2 and TRBJ2-1, with unresolved D. Germline lookup yields CDR1 LGHNA and CDR2 YNFKEQ. The CDR3 extends over 17 amino acids. With 0 bases removed from V and 0 bases from J, the gap between germline ends came to 12 bases.

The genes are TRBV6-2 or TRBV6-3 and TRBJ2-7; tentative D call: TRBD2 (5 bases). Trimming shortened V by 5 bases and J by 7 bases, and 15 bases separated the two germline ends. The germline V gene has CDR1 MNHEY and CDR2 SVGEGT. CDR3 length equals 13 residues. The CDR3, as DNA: TGTGCCAGCAGTCTGGGAGAGGTGGGGGAGCAGTACTTC. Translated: CASSLGEVGEQYF.

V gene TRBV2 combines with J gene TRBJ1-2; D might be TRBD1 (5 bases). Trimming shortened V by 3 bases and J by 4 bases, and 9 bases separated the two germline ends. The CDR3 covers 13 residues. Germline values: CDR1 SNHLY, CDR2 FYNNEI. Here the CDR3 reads CASSEGGTYGYTF. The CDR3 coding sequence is TGTGCCAGCAGTGAGGGGGGTACCTATGGCTACACCTTC.

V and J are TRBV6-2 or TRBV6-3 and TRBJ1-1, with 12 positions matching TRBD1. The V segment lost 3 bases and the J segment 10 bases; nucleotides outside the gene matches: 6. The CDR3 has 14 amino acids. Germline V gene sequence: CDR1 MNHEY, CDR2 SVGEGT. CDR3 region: CASSYGDRGRRAFF. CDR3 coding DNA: TGTGCCAGCAGTTATGGGGACAGGGGGCGTCGAGCTTTCTTT.

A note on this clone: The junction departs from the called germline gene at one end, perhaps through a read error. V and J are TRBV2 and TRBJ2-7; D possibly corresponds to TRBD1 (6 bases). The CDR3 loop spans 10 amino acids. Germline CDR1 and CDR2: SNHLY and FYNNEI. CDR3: CASSSGQPRF. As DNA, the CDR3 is TGTGCCAGCAGCTCGGGACAACCCCGGTTC. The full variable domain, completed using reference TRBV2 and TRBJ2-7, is EPEVTQTPSHQVTQMGQEVILRCVPISNHLYFYWYRQILGQKVEFLVSFYNNEISEKSEIFDDQFSVERPDGSNFTLKIRSTKLEDSAMYFCASSSGQPRFGPGTRLTVT.